The 13 T cell receptor beta chains presented below share a single source sample, sequenced in a study of T cell responses to AZD1222 COVID-19 vaccine. Some clones are missing from TCRdb's copy, which holds only in-frame ones; the method was immunoSEQ multiplex PCR. Found here are around 100,000 clones, roughly 89% of them singletons; the top ten hold about 7.8%. The source was peripheral blood, collected on day 0 of AZD1222 vaccination. The receptors here all came from an adult in good health.

J is TRBJ2-2 and V is TRBV5-1; D ambiguous. Germline V lookup: CDR1 SGHRS, CDR2 YFSETQ. The length of the CDR3 is 13 residues. V lost 2 bases to trimming and J lost 2 bases, with 4 bases between them. Here the CDR3 reads CASSFINTGELFF. The DNA for the CDR3 is TGCGCCAGCAGCTTCATTAACACCGGGGAGCTGTTTTTT.

The rearrangement uses TRBV27 and TRBJ1-1; 7 nucleotides match TRBD1. The ends lost 4 bases at V and 1 base at J; junction bases unmatched: 9. Germline lookup yields CDR1 MNHEY and CDR2 SMNVEV (reference sequence). The CDR3 is 16 amino acids. The CDR3 sequence is CASSSWTGGTNTEAFF. The CDR3 nucleotides are TGTGCCAGCAGTTCCTGGACAGGAGGTACGAACACTGAAGCTTTCTTT.

The chain uses TRBV28 and TRBJ1-5; D is perhaps TRBD1 (6 bases). V lost 3 bases and J 2 bases, leaving 14 bases between the germline ends. This CDR3 is built from 16 residues. CDR1 is MDHEN, CDR2 SYDVKM, per germline. The CDR3 region is CASSFNRAKGNQPQHF. The CDR3 DNA reads as TGTGCCAGCAGTTTTAACAGGGCTAAGGGCAATCAGCCCCAGCATTTT.

This rearrangement joins TRBV10-1 to TRBJ2-7; D not certain. V lost 6 bases, J lost 3 bases, and 12 bases lay in between. The CDR3 extends over 13 amino acids. In germline, CDR1 is WNHNN, CDR2 SYGVQD (reference sequence). The CDR3 DNA reads as TGCGCCAGCAGCGAAAAAGCTAGCTACGAGCAGTACTTC. The encoded protein is CASSEKASYEQYF.

This chain uses TRBV4-1 with TRBJ2-2, with a tentative D call TRBD2 (5 bases). Trimming removed 6 bases at V and 1 base at J, with 9 bases between. Germline CDR1 is MGHRA and CDR2 is YSYEKL. This CDR3 region has 14 residues. The CDR3 bases are TGCGCCAGCAGATCCGGGATGAACACCGGGGAGCTGTTTTTT. Amino acid sequence: CASRSGMNTGELFF.

The chain couples TRBV7-2 to TRBJ2-1; D may be TRBD1 (8 bases). Trimming removed 5 bases at V and 4 bases at J, with 12 bases between. The CDR3 extends over 14 amino acids. Germline values: CDR1 SGHTA, CDR2 FQGNSA. Here the CDR3 reads CASSPQGGYNEQFF. The CDR3 DNA reads TGTGCCAGCAGCCCACAGGGGGGGTACAATGAGCAGTTCTTC.

This clone has only one observation. The chain joins TRBV13 to TRBJ2-7; D tentatively fits TRBD1 or TRBD2 (5 bases each). The CDR3 runs to 16 residues. V lost 6 bases and J lost 3, with 21 bases in between. The germline V gene has CDR1 PRHDT and CDR2 FYEKMQ (reference sequence). The CDR3 nucleotides read TGTGCCAGCAGACGATACGCCGGGACGGAGCGCTACGAGCAGTACTTC. Protein: CASRRYAGTERYEQYF.

V gene TRBV28 combines with J gene TRBJ2-1; weak D call: TRBD1 (5 bases). Trimming removed 6 bases at V and 8 bases at J, with 11 bases between. The CDR3 has 12 amino acids. Germline V gene lookup returns CDR1 MDHEN and CDR2 SYDVKM. CDR3 protein: CASSGRADEQFF. CDR3 DNA sequence: TGTGCCAGCAGCGGCAGGGCGGATGAGCAGTTCTTC. The entire variable domain, with the rest obtained from reference TRBV28 and TRBJ2-1, is as follows: DVKVTQSSRYLVKRTGEKVFLECVQDMDHENMFWYRQDPGLGLRLIYFSYDVKMKEKGDIPEGYSVSREKKERFSLILESASTNQTSMYLCASSGRADEQFFGPGTRLTVL.

The chain has TRBV5-1 and TRBJ2-1; 11 positions match TRBD2. The V and J ends lost 4 bases and 2 bases, in that order; junction bases with no gene match: 2. The germline V gene has CDR1 SGHRS and CDR2 YFSETQ. The CDR3 has 15 residues. The CDR3 DNA reads TGCGCCAGCAGCCCGGGACTAGCGGCCTACAATGAGCAGTTCTTC. Translation gives CASSPGLAAYNEQFF.

The rearrangement uses TRBV24-1 and TRBJ2-1; D not certain. The germline CDR1 and CDR2 sequences are KGHDR and SFDVKD. The CDR3 extends over 15 amino acids. Trimming pared 2 bases from V and 0 bases from J, leaving 7 bases between. CDR3 sequence reads: CATSDSLSSYNEQFF. The DNA of the CDR3 is TGTGCCACCAGTGATTCCCTCAGCTCCTACAATGAGCAGTTCTTC.

The chain recombines TRBV5-6 with TRBJ2-3; TRBD2 might be the D (5 bases). V lost 4 bases and J 8 bases, leaving 14 bases between the germline ends. Germline CDR1 and CDR2: SGHDT and YYEEEE. The CDR3 is made up of 13 amino acids. CDR3 coding DNA: TGTGCCAGCAGCATCAAACCCGAGGGTACGCAGTATTTT. Translating gives CASSIKPEGTQYF.

The rearrangement uses TRBV2 and TRBJ2-7; D remains ambiguous. The CDR3 is 14 amino acids. CDR1 is SNHLY, CDR2 FYNNEI, per germline. With 1 base removed from V and 2 bases from J, the gap between germline ends came to 9 bases. The CDR3 region has the DNA TGTGCCAGCAGTGAAGGCACGGCCACCTACGAGCAGTACTTC. Its protein is CASSEGTATYEQYF.

The CDR3 sequence is CAGQGSSGNTIYF. The CDR3, as DNA: TGTGCAGGACAGGGGTCCTCTGGAAACACCATATATTTT. The V call is TRBV30, the J call TRBJ1-3, with 9 positions matching TRBD1. CDR1 is GTSNPN, CDR2 SVGIG, per germline (reference sequence). The CDR3 has 13 residues.